A single T cell receptor beta chain is shown here with its context. No antigen is known for it. The sample is drawn from a study of regulatory T cells in long-lasting Graves disease. The time point was: newly diagnosed GD, antithyroid drugs for less than 3 months. The TCR library used RNA extracted from PBMCs. Under American Thyroid Association guidelines, Graves' disease was diagnosed. The study's findings and limits: Persistent disease preferred TRBV28, TRBJ1-2 and TRBJ2-5; new disease, TRBV20-1 and TRBJ2-1. Clonotypes that were public and shared totalled fewer than 3,500 in persistent patients versus approximately 970 in new patients.

Arm-PCR of CDR3 regions and iRepertoire HTBI primers were used to build TCR beta libraries. TCRdb re-derived calls from the multiplex PCR reads in MiXCR, one entry per CDR3 protein. The top ten clones hold approximately 18% of a sample with just over 600,000 distinct CDR3 sequences, roughly 15% of them seen once. The CDR3 extends over 13 amino acids. Trimming took off 6 bases at V and 3 bases at J, with 8 bases between the two ends. Germline CDR1 SEHNR, CDR2 FQNEAQ (reference sequence). The same specimen was also included in a second study, on T cells in Graves' hyperthyroidism and ophthalmopathy.

The rearrangement joins TRBV7-9 to TRBJ2-2; weak D call: TRBD1 (5 bases). The clonotype was recovered from a young woman with Graves disease. The sample here was peripheral blood mononuclear cells (PBMCs), taken at new diagnosis, from a patient treated with antithyroid drugs. The CDR3 spells CASSSTDTGELFF. In nucleotides, the CDR3 is TGTGCCAGCAGTTCGACAGACACCGGGGAGCTGTTTTTT.